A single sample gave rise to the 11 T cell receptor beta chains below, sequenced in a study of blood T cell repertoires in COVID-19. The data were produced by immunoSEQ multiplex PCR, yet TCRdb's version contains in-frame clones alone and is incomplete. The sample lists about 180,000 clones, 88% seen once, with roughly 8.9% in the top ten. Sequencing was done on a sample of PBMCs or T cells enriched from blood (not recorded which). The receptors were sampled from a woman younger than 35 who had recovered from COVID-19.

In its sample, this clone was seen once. This CDR3 is CASNEGANYGYTF. DNA of the CDR3: TGTGCCAGTAACGAGGGGGCTAACTATGGCTACACCTTC. This chain connects TRBV19 to TRBJ1-2; tentatively, D is TRBD1 (6 bases). Trimming stripped 7 bases from V and 0 bases from J, with 9 bases between. Germline CDR1 is LNHDA and CDR2 is SQIVND (reference sequence). CDR3 size: 13 residues.

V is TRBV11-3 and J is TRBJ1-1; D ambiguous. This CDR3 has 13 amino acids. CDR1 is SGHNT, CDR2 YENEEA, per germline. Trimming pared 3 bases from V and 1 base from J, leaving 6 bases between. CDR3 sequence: CASSFSGNTEAFF. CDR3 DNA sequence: TGTGCCAGCAGCTTCTCAGGGAACACTGAAGCTTTCTTT.

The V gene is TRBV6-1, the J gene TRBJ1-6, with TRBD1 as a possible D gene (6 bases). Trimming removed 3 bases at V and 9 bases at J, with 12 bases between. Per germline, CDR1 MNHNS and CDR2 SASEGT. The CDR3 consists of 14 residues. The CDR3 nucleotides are TGTGCCAGCAGTGAGACAGGTTTTGTTTCACCCCTCCACTTT. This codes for CASSETGFVSPLHF.

CDR3 amino acids: CASSGVGELFF. Written as DNA, the CDR3 is TGTGCCAGCAGCGGCGTTGGGGAGCTGTTTTTT. The chain combines TRBV9 with TRBJ2-2; no clear D gene. The CDR3 contains 11 residues. Germline-derived CDR1 and CDR2 are SGDLS and YYNGEE. Trimming pared 3 bases from V and 8 bases from J, leaving 5 bases between.

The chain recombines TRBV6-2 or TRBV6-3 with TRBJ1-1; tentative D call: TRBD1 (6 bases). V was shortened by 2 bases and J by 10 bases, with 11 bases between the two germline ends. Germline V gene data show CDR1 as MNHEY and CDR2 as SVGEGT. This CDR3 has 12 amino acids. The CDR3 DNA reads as TGTGCCAGCAGTTACGGACAGCCGGGAGCTTTCTTT. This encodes CASSYGQPGAFF.

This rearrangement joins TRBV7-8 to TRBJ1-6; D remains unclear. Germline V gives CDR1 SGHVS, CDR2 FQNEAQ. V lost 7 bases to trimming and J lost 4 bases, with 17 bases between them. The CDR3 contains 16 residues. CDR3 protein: CASKALEVSYNSPLHF. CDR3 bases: TGTGCCAGCAAGGCGCTTGAGGTTTCTTATAATTCACCCCTCCACTTT.

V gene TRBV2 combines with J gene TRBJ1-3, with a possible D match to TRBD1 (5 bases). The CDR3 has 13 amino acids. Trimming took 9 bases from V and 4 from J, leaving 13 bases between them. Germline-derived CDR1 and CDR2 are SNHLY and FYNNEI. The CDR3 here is CASNTGGGNTIYF. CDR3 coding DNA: TGTGCCAGTAATACAGGAGGGGGAAACACCATATATTTT.

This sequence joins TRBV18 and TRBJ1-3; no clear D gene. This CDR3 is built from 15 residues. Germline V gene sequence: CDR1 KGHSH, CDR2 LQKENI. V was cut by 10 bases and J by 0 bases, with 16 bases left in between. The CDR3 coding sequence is TGTGCCACCTCCGCCAGTGATCCCTCTGGAAACACCATATATTTT. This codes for CATSASDPSGNTIYF.

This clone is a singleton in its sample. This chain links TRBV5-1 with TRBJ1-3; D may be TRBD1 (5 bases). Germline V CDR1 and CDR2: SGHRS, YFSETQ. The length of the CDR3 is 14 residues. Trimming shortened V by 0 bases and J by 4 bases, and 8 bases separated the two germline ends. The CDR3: CASSLGQMGNTIYF. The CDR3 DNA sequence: TGCGCCAGCAGCTTGGGACAGATGGGAAACACCATATATTTT.

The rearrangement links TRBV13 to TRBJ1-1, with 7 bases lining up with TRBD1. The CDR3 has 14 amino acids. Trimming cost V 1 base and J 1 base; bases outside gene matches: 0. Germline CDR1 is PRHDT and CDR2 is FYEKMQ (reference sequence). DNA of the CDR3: TGTGCCAGCAGCTTAGAGGGGGCGAACACTGAAGCTTTCTTT. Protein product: CASSLEGANTEAFF.

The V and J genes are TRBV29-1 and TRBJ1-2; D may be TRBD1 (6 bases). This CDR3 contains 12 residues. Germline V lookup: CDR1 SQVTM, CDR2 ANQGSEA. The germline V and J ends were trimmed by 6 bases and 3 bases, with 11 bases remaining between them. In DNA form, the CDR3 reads TGCAGCGTGAGGGGGGGAGACTATGGCTACACCTTC. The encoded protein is CSVRGGDYGYTF.